These 2 T cell receptor beta chains were all obtained from the same sample, sequenced in a study of T cell clonality in common variable immunodeficiency. General observations from the study: Common variable immunodeficiency TCR beta sequences reportedly had fewer deletions and N-nucleotide insertions.

These receptors have no known antigen. The data were produced by immunoSEQ multiplex PCR, yet TCRdb's version contains in-frame clones alone and is incomplete. This sample carries approximately 16,000 clones and no singletons, and over 12% goes to the top ten. Sequencing was carried out using peripheral blood mononuclear cells. These receptors came from a human donor with common variable immunodeficiency.

This clone was detected a few times. The observed sequence ends 3 residues before the CDR3 terminus, with the missing tail filled in from the germline J gene. The chain is built from TRBV19 and TRBJ1-5, with 12 nucleotides matching TRBD1. V lost 3 bases, J lost 7 bases, and 4 bases stayed unmatched. The length of the CDR3 is 15 residues. Per the germline V gene, CDR1 is LNHDA and CDR2 is SQIVND (reference sequence). CDR3 residues: CASSMGQGAEQPQHF. CDR3 DNA, as far as it was read: TGTGCCAGTAGTATGGGACAGGGGGCGGAACAGCCC.

As for this clone: The read falls 3 residues short of the CDR3 end, and the missing part is taken from the germline J gene. The chain has TRBV2 and TRBJ1-2; the D gene is possibly TRBD1 (5 bases). The CDR3 covers 14 residues. The germline CDR1 and CDR2 sequences are SNHLY and FYNNEI. The V and J ends lost 6 bases and 0 bases respectively, with 11 bases between them. CDR3 DNA, as far as it was read: TGTGCCAGCAGAGGGGCCGCTACTAACTATGGC. Translating gives CASRGAATNYG. In full, the CDR3 reads CASRGAATNYGYTF.